A single sample is the source of the 18 T cell receptor beta chains below, sequenced in a study of blood T cell repertoires in COVID-19. Some clones are missing from TCRdb's copy, which holds only in-frame ones; the method was immunoSEQ multiplex PCR. The sample holds around 340,000 clones; approximately 89% are singletons and the top ten take approximately 4.1%. The sequencing input was peripheral blood. The receptors were gathered from a woman aged 60-75 years with COVID-19, enrolled during active disease.

The count of this clone is one. V is TRBV5-5 and J is TRBJ2-3; 8 positions match TRBD1. J was trimmed by 0 bases and V by 0 bases; bases with no gene match: 3. The CDR3 runs 16 residues. In germline, CDR1 is SGHKS, CDR2 YYEKEE (reference sequence). This CDR3 is CASSLGGQASTDTQYF. CDR3 sequence (DNA): TGTGCCAGCAGCTTGGGGGGACAGGCAAGCACAGATACGCAGTATTTT.

J is TRBJ1-2 and V is TRBV6-6, with 7 bases matching TRBD1. Per the germline V gene, CDR1 is MNHNY and CDR2 is SVGAGI (reference sequence). V was pared by 0 bases and J by 8 bases, with 6 bases of the junction left unmatched. This CDR3 is built from 14 residues. DNA for the CDR3: TGTGCCAGCAGTTACTCCGGACAGGTCTGGGGCTACACCTTC. Translated: CASSYSGQVWGYTF.

The chain carries TRBV9 and TRBJ2-1; 7 nucleotides align to TRBD1. V trimming: 0 bases; J trimming: 0 bases; junction bases outside the gene matches: 9. The CDR3 consists of 18 residues. CDR1 and CDR2 from the germline V gene are SGDLS and YYNGEE. In nucleotides, the CDR3 is TGTGCCAGCAGCGTAGACTTTAGGGACAGCCCCTCCTACAATGAGCAGTTCTTC. It specifies CASSVDFRDSPSYNEQFF.

The V call is TRBV5-1, the J call TRBJ1-1; D unresolved. The length of the CDR3 is 12 residues. Deletions cut 7 bases from V and 5 bases from J, with 12 bases between. CDR1 is SGHRS and CDR2 is YFSETQ in the germline V gene. CDR3 sequence (DNA): TGCGCCAGCTCGATTCCAGCGACTGAAGCTTTCTTT. This sequence encodes CASSIPATEAFF.

In this sample, this clone turned up a few times. V gene TRBV6-2 or TRBV6-3 combines with J gene TRBJ1-4; 8 bases fit TRBD1. Germline CDR1 and CDR2: MNHEY and SVGEGT. The CDR3 has 17 residues. Trimming took 2 bases from V and 4 from J; bases not matched to a gene: 9. The CDR3 DNA is TGTGCCAGCAGTTACCCCTTCGGACAGGGAATTAATGAAAAACTGTTTTTT. This codes for CASSYPFGQGINEKLFF.

J is TRBJ2-7 and V is TRBV18; D is ambiguous. Per germline, CDR1 KGHSH and CDR2 LQKENI. The CDR3 sequence is 14 residues long. Trimming took 5 bases from V and 0 from J, leaving 11 bases between them. This chain's CDR3 is CASSSMRGSYEQYF. CDR3 DNA sequence: TGTGCCAGCTCATCGATGAGAGGCTCCTACGAGCAGTACTTC.

The chain is built from TRBV7-2 and TRBJ1-1; D remains ambiguous. Trimming cost V 1 base and J 5 bases, with 17 bases left between them. The CDR3 runs to 16 residues. Germline assignment: CDR1 SGHTA and CDR2 FQGNSA. The DNA of the CDR3 is TGTGCCAGCAGCTTAGGACGCCATCCTGGAGGGACTGAAGCTTTCTTT. The encoded protein is CASSLGRHPGGTEAFF.

The genes are TRBV5-4 and TRBJ1-2; a weak D match, TRBD1 (5 bases). V was cut by 0 bases and J by 9 bases, with 15 bases left in between. Germline assignment: CDR1 SGHNT and CDR2 YYREEE (reference sequence). This CDR3 contains 14 residues. The CDR3 nucleotides read TGTGCCAGCAGCTTGGTCGGCGACAGCCAGCGCTACACCTTC. Translating it yields CASSLVGDSQRYTF.

The genes are TRBV18 and TRBJ2-1; 7 positions match TRBD2. The ends lost 3 bases at V and 0 bases at J; junction bases unmatched: 8. There are 17 residues in the CDR3. Germline CDR1 KGHSH, CDR2 LQKENI. The CDR3: CASSPSRAGYSYNEQFF. The DNA for the CDR3 is TGTGCCAGCTCACCTTCCCGAGCGGGGTACTCCTACAATGAGCAGTTCTTC.

The chain uses TRBV6-6 and TRBJ1-4, with TRBD1 matching over 7 bases. J lost 5 bases, V lost 4 bases, and 7 bases had no gene match. In germline, CDR1 is MNHNY, CDR2 SVGAGI (reference sequence). The CDR3 extends over 15 amino acids. The CDR3 DNA follows: TGTGCCAGCAGTTCTACCCAGACAGGGAATGAAAAACTGTTTTTT. This codes for CASSSTQTGNEKLFF.

V gene TRBV10-1 combines with J gene TRBJ1-1; 7 bases fit TRBD1. Germline values: CDR1 WNHNN, CDR2 SYGVQD (reference sequence). This CDR3 is built from 13 residues. Trimming removed 6 bases from V and 5 bases from J; junction bases left unmatched: 6. CDR3 sequence: CASRETGMTEAFF. In nucleotides, the CDR3 is TGCGCCAGCAGGGAGACAGGGATGACTGAAGCTTTCTTT.

The CDR3 sequence is CASSYEASGYTDTQYF. The CDR3 DNA follows: TGTGCCAGCAGTTACGAGGCTAGCGGGTACACAGATACGCAGTATTTT. The chain recombines TRBV6-5 with TRBJ2-3, with 8 bases lining up with TRBD2. The CDR3 runs 16 residues. With V trimmed by 2 bases and J by 2 bases, 6 bases remained unmatched. Germline CDR1 and CDR2: MNHEY and SVGAGI.

The J gene is TRBJ2-1, the V gene TRBV18; no reliable D call. V was shortened by 1 base and J by 0 bases, with 7 bases between the two germline ends. The CDR3 length is 15 residues. Looked up from germline, CDR1 is KGHSH and CDR2 is LQKENI. The CDR3 loop is CASSPLLSSYNEQFF. The CDR3 DNA reads as TGTGCCAGCTCACCACTTCTAAGCTCCTACAATGAGCAGTTCTTC. The full variable domain, its missing parts supplied by reference TRBV18 and TRBJ2-1, is NAGVMQNPRHLVRRRGQEARLRCSPMKGHSHVYWYRQLPEEGLKFMVYLQKENIIDESGMPKERFSAEFPKEGPSILRIQQVVRGDSAAYFCASSPLLSSYNEQFFGPGTRLTVL.

This chain uses TRBV5-1 with TRBJ1-1; D is ambiguous. There are 13 residues in the CDR3. The germline V and J ends were trimmed by 4 bases and 0 bases, with 7 bases remaining between them. CDR1 and CDR2 from the germline V gene are SGHRS and YFSETQ. The CDR3 sequence is CASSPLMNTEAFF. As DNA, the CDR3 is TGCGCCAGCAGCCCCTTAATGAACACTGAAGCTTTCTTT. The whole variable domain, remainder taken from reference TRBV5-1 and TRBJ1-1, is KAGVTQTPRYLIKTRGQQVTLSCSPISGHRSVSWYQQTPGQGLQFLFEYFSETQRNKGNFPGRFSGRQFSNSRSEMNVSTLELGDSALYLCASSPLMNTEAFFGQGTRLTVV.

V and J are TRBV6-4 and TRBJ2-7; 11 bases map to TRBD1. Losses at the gene ends were 6 bases for V and 3 bases for J; bases not matched to a gene: 13. This CDR3 spans 17 amino acids. In germline, CDR1 is MRHNA, CDR2 SNTAGT. This CDR3 is CASRGQGDTPGNYEQYF. The CDR3 DNA is TGTGCCAGCAGGGGACAGGGGGATACGCCGGGCAACTACGAGCAGTACTTC.

This clone occurred once. The V gene is TRBV28, the J gene TRBJ2-7; 8 nucleotides align to TRBD2. CDR1 MDHEN and CDR2 SYDVKM come from the germline V gene. The CDR3 sequence is 15 residues long. The ends lost 6 bases at V and 6 bases at J; junction bases unmatched: 13. The DNA of the CDR3 is TGTGCCAGCAGGGGGCTGGGCGACCGGGGGGGCGAGCAGTACTTC. Translating it yields CASRGLGDRGGEQYF.

The J gene is TRBJ2-5, the V gene TRBV18; D remains unclear. V lost 1 base, J lost 1 base, and 4 bases lay in between. This CDR3 is 13 amino acids long. Germline loops: CDR1 KGHSH, CDR2 LQKENI. The CDR3 region is CASSPHLQETQYF. The CDR3 region has the DNA TGTGCCAGCTCACCACATCTCCAAGAGACCCAGTACTTC.

The V and J genes are TRBV9 and TRBJ1-2, with 7 bases aligning to TRBD1. CDR1 is SGDLS, CDR2 YYNGEE, per germline. Trimming removed 3 bases from V and 7 bases from J; junction bases left unmatched: 9. This CDR3 spans 14 amino acids. The chain's CDR3 is CASSGTRGLGGYTF. The CDR3 DNA reads as TGTGCCAGCAGCGGTACGAGGGGGCTCGGTGGCTACACCTTC. Combining the CDR3 with reference TRBV9 and TRBJ1-2 gives the whole variable domain DSGVTQTPKHLITATGQRVTLRCSPRSGDLSVYWYQQSLDQGLQFLIQYYNGEERAKGNILERFSAQQFPDLHSELNLSSLELGDSALYFCASSGTRGLGGYTFGSGTRLTVV.